A single sample gave rise to the 18 T cell receptor beta chains below, sequenced in a study of blood T cell repertoires in COVID-19. The protocol was immunoSEQ multiplex PCR, while the TCRdb copy is restricted to in-frame clones and leaves out a portion. The table includes about 190,000 clones, over 75% detected once. Material for sequencing was peripheral blood. These receptors were obtained from a woman in her 40s who had recovered from COVID-19.

This chain uses TRBV11-1 with TRBJ2-1; TRBD1 matches at 9 bases. V was clipped by 6 bases and J by 6 bases; unmatched bases: 12. The CDR3 consists of 16 residues. The germline V gene has CDR1 SGHAT and CDR2 FQDESV (reference sequence). In DNA, the CDR3 is TGTGCCAGCAGTTACACAGGGGGCGAAAGCAGCAATGAGCAGTTCTTC. This sequence encodes CASSYTGGESSNEQFF.

This sequence joins TRBV7-3 and TRBJ2-1, with TRBD2 matching 13 bases. This CDR3 has 17 amino acids. Germline assignment: CDR1 SGHTA and CDR2 FQGTGA. The V and J ends lost 0 bases and 4 bases, in that order; junction bases with no gene match: 3. In DNA, the CDR3 is TGTGCCAGCAGCTTAACCCCACTAGCGGGAGGGTACAATGAGCAGTTCTTC. This gives the protein CASSLTPLAGGYNEQFF.

The chain carries TRBV19 and TRBJ1-4; perhaps TRBD1 as D (6 bases). CDR1 is LNHDA and CDR2 is SQIVND in the germline V gene (reference sequence). The CDR3 is 16 amino acids. V was cut by 7 bases and J by 5 bases, with 20 bases left in between. This CDR3 reads CASTLRGPGENEKLFF. The CDR3 nucleotides are TGTGCCAGTACCCTACGGGGTCCAGGGGAGAATGAAAAACTGTTTTTT.

V usage is TRBV6-2 or TRBV6-3 and J usage is TRBJ2-3; 8 bases map to TRBD2. Per germline, CDR1 MNHEY and CDR2 SVGEGT. This CDR3 has 17 residues. V lost 2 bases, J lost 2 bases, and 9 bases stayed unmatched. The CDR3 sequence: CASSYGGTSGPTDTQYF. CDR3 sequence (DNA): TGTGCCAGCAGTTACGGCGGAACTAGCGGCCCCACAGATACGCAGTATTTT.

The chain has TRBV5-1 and TRBJ2-3, with TRBD2 matching over 7 bases. CDR1 and CDR2 (germline): SGHRS, YFSETQ. The CDR3 runs 15 residues. Trimming cost V 2 bases and J 0 bases; bases outside gene matches: 3. In DNA form, the CDR3 reads TGCGCCAGCAGCTTTGGTAGCGGGAGCACAGATACGCAGTATTTT. This translates into CASSFGSGSTDTQYF.

This clone was counted once. V and J are TRBV29-1 and TRBJ2-3; the match to TRBD2 covers 12 bases. The ends lost 4 bases at V and 2 bases at J; junction bases unmatched: 7. The CDR3 runs 16 residues. Germline V gene data show CDR1 as SQVTM and CDR2 as ANQGSEA. Here the CDR3 DNA reads TGCAGCGTTGCCGGGACTAGCGGGTCAAACACAGATACGCAGTATTTT. Translating gives CSVAGTSGSNTDTQYF.

CDR3 protein: CASSPGTGGNIQYF. For the CDR3, the DNA is TGTGCCAGCTCACCAGGGACAGGGGGCAACATTCAGTACTTC. The chain is built from TRBV18 and TRBJ2-4; 12 positions match TRBD1. Germline trimming cut 2 bases from V and 7 bases from J; bases unmatched to any gene: 0. This CDR3 contains 14 residues. Germline CDR1 is KGHSH and CDR2 is LQKENI.

The J gene is TRBJ2-1, the V gene TRBV27; 9 nucleotides line up with TRBD2. J gave up 7 bases and V 6 bases, and 10 bases lay outside the gene matches. CDR1 and CDR2 from the germline V gene are MNHEY and SMNVEV (reference sequence). The CDR3 is 15 residues long. The CDR3 loop reads CASSPSGKSRNEQFF. The CDR3 region has the DNA TGTGCCAGCAGCCCTAGCGGGAAATCGCGGAATGAGCAGTTCTTC.

The chain has TRBV11-2 and TRBJ2-2, with D tentatively TRBD1 (6 bases). The CDR3 consists of 15 residues. The V gene lost 3 bases and the J gene lost 7 bases, with 15 bases spanning the gap. In germline, CDR1 is SGHAT, CDR2 FQNNGV. The chain's CDR3 is CASSFRGAEVGELFF. CDR3 sequence (DNA): TGTGCCAGCAGCTTCAGGGGCGCCGAAGTCGGGGAGCTGTTTTTT.

This rearrangement joins TRBV30 to TRBJ2-2, with D possibly TRBD2 on 5 matching bases. Germline values: CDR1 GTSNPN, CDR2 SVGIG (reference sequence). Trimming left V 8 bases short and J 5 bases short, with 33 bases between. CDR3 size: 19 residues. The CDR3 bases are TGTGCCAGGACTGCCACATCCAACCCTCAACTAGTCGGTACCGGGGAGCTGTTTTTT. Protein sequence: CARTATSNPQLVGTGELFF.

V gene TRBV21-1 combines with J gene TRBJ2-7; the D call of TRBD2 is as the table states it, not checked on the DNA. TRBV21-1 is labeled a pseudogene. The CDR3 extends over 13 amino acids. The chain's CDR3 is CARPRVSSYEQYF. The CDR3 DNA reads as TGTGCCAGACCACGGGTTAGCTCCTACGAGCAGTACTTC.

The chain employs TRBV9 and TRBJ1-5; D might be TRBD1 (6 bases). Trimming pared 2 bases from V and 7 bases from J, leaving 13 bases between. This CDR3 has 14 amino acids. The germline V gene encodes CDR1 SGDLS and CDR2 YYNGEE. The CDR3 nucleotides read TGTGCCAGCAGCGTCGCAGGGGCGGAACAGCCCCAGCATTTT. It specifies CASSVAGAEQPQHF.

This CDR3 is CASSTRGRVGRETQYF. Here the CDR3 DNA reads TGTGCCAGCAGTACCAGAGGCAGGGTCGGTAGGGAGACCCAGTACTTC. The chain has TRBV27 and TRBJ2-5, with a possible D match to TRBD1 (5 bases). CDR3 length: 16 amino acids. Trimming took off 5 bases at V and 5 bases at J, with 21 bases between the two ends. In germline, CDR1 is MNHEY, CDR2 SMNVEV (reference sequence).

The chain is built from TRBV9 and TRBJ2-3; 10 positions match TRBD2. Germline CDR1 and CDR2: SGDLS and YYNGEE. V shed 0 bases and J 5 bases; nucleotides not matched to a gene: 6. The CDR3 is 16 amino acids. In DNA, the CDR3 is TGTGCCAGCAGCGTAGGGCTAGCGGGAGTTGGAGATACGCAGTATTTT. Protein: CASSVGLAGVGDTQYF.

This clone appeared a few times. CDR3 sequence (DNA): TGTGCCAGCAGCTTAAAACTTGGACAGGGACTCGGCTACACCTTC. Translated, it gives CASSLKLGQGLGYTF. This chain connects TRBV7-9 to TRBJ1-2; TRBD1 matches 8 bases. J gave up 8 bases and V 2 bases, and 10 bases lay outside the gene matches. Looked up from germline, CDR1 is SEHNR and CDR2 is FQNEAQ (reference sequence). The CDR3 runs 15 residues.

V is TRBV6-5 and J is TRBJ2-3; 15 bases are a match to TRBD2. Germline assignment: CDR1 MNHEY and CDR2 SVGAGI. The V and J ends lost 6 bases and 7 bases, in that order; junction bases with no gene match: 5. This CDR3 contains 15 residues. CDR3 residues: CASRGLAGGTYTQYF. The CDR3 region has the DNA TGTGCCAGCAGGGGACTAGCGGGAGGAACTTATACGCAGTATTTT.

This chain's CDR3 is CASSMGQGGNYEQYF. In DNA, the CDR3 is TGTGCCAGTAGTATGGGACAGGGGGGAAACTACGAGCAGTACTTC. This chain links TRBV19 with TRBJ2-7, with 11 bases identical to TRBD1. Germline CDR1 reads LNHDA; CDR2 reads SQIVND (reference sequence). The CDR3 contains 15 residues. The ends lost 3 bases at V and 3 bases at J; junction bases unmatched: 4. Full variable domain (outside the CDR3, taken from reference TRBV19 and TRBJ2-7): DGGITQSPKYLFRKEGQNVTLSCEQNLNHDAMYWYRQDPGQGLRLIYYSQIVNDFQKGDIAEGYSVSREKKESFPLTVTSAQKNPTAFYLCASSMGQGGNYEQYFGPGTRLTVT.

V is TRBV6-5 and J is TRBJ2-1; TRBD2 aligns across 12 bases. The CDR3 consists of 15 residues. Germline loops: CDR1 MNHEY, CDR2 SVGAGI. V dropped 2 bases and J dropped 10; count of bases not matched to a gene: 6. The CDR3 DNA follows: TGTGCCAGCAGTTACCCGTCTAGCGGGAGGGGCGAGCAGTTCTTC. Protein: CASSYPSSGRGEQFF.